One and the same sample provided the 10 T cell receptor beta chains below, sequenced in a study of control samples from healthy donors and cancer patients. Method: immunoSEQ multiplex PCR; TCRdb's copy keeps in-frame clones and lacks some. This table has about 270,000 clones, roughly 87% appearing once. The sample was PBMCs. All receptors derive from a woman aged 55-69 years with lung cancer.

The chain employs TRBV27 and TRBJ2-5, with D uncertain. The CDR3 is 11 residues long. V dropped 4 bases and J dropped 13 bases, with 13 bases sitting between them. The germline V gene has CDR1 MNHEY and CDR2 SMNVEV (reference sequence). For the CDR3, the DNA is TGTGCCAGCAGTTCACAAGGGCCAATGTACTTC. Translating gives CASSSQGPMYF.

This clone was counted a single time. This chain joins TRBV30 and TRBJ2-7; D is tentatively TRBD1 or TRBD2 (5 bases each). This CDR3 comprises 15 residues. Trimming removed 2 bases from V and 4 bases from J, with 18 bases in between. Germline V gene lookup returns CDR1 GTSNPN and CDR2 SVGIG (reference sequence). The CDR3 loop reads CAWSPTRGGGYEQYF. CDR3 bases: TGTGCCTGGAGTCCGACGAGGGGTGGCGGTTACGAGCAGTACTTC.

The CDR3 nucleotides are TGTGCCAGCACCCGGAGCGGGTCTAATGAAAAACTGTTTTTT. Its translation: CASTRSGSNEKLFF. This chain joins TRBV9 and TRBJ1-4, with D unresolved. Deletions cut 6 bases from V and 3 bases from J, with 12 bases between. The CDR3 consists of 14 residues. CDR1 is SGDLS, CDR2 YYNGEE, per germline.

The chain couples TRBV2 to TRBJ1-6; tentatively, D is TRBD1 (5 bases). Germline assignment: CDR1 SNHLY and CDR2 FYNNEI. The V gene lost 4 bases and the J gene lost 8 bases, with 15 bases spanning the gap. The length of the CDR3 is 15 residues. This CDR3 reads CASSGQPKGDSPLHF. The CDR3 DNA reads as TGTGCCAGCAGTGGGCAACCTAAAGGGGATTCACCCCTCCACTTT.

The CDR3 region has the DNA TGTGCCAGCAGTACGGCTCGCTCGAATGAGCAGTTCTTC. It is translated as CASSTARSNEQFF. This chain joins TRBV6-4 and TRBJ2-1; D not certain. The germline V gene has CDR1 MRHNA and CDR2 SNTAGT. The CDR3 sequence is 13 residues long. The V gene lost 5 bases and the J gene lost 7 bases, with 12 bases spanning the gap.

The chain combines TRBV6-5 with TRBJ1-2, with unresolved D. Per germline, CDR1 MNHEY and CDR2 SVGAGI. V was pared by 6 bases and J by 8 bases, with 16 bases between. The CDR3 spans 13 residues. The CDR3 bases are TGTGCCAGCAGACGCCCCCTACTGGAGGGCTACACCTTC. It encodes CASRRPLLEGYTF.

This rearrangement joins TRBV5-5 to TRBJ1-4; 7 bases agree with TRBD1. V shed 3 bases, J shed 5 bases, and the junction held 7 bases outside the gene matches. CDR1 is SGHKS and CDR2 is YYEKEE in the germline V gene (reference sequence). The CDR3 has 15 residues. Here the CDR3 DNA reads TGTGCCAGCAGCTACGAACAGGGGAGCAATGAAAAACTGTTTTTT. Its protein product is CASSYEQGSNEKLFF. The whole variable domain, filled in from reference TRBV5-5 and TRBJ1-4, reads DAGVTQSPTHLIKTRGQQVTLRCSPISGHKSVSWYQQVLGQGPQFIFQYYEKEERGRGNFPDRFSARQFPNYSSELNVNALLLGDSALYLCASSYEQGSNEKLFFGSGTQLSVL.

This rearrangement joins TRBV9 to TRBJ1-3, with 8 bases matching TRBD1. Germline V gene lookup returns CDR1 SGDLS and CDR2 YYNGEE. CDR3 size: 16 residues. V shed 4 bases, J shed 0 bases, and the junction held 6 bases outside the gene matches. The CDR3 sequence: CASSPRGQASGNTIYF. DNA of the CDR3: TGTGCCAGCAGCCCGAGGGGACAGGCCTCTGGAAACACCATATATTTT.

The V gene is TRBV11-3, the J gene TRBJ2-3; D is ambiguous. Germline V CDR1 and CDR2: SGHNT, YENEEA. This CDR3 is built from 14 residues. With 5 bases removed from V and 6 bases from J, the gap between germline ends came to 15 bases. Written as DNA, the CDR3 is TGTGCCAGCAGCGTGAGACCGGCGGCGGATACGCAGTATTTT. Protein: CASSVRPAADTQYF. The full variable domain, in which reference TRBV11-3 and TRBJ2-3 provide the parts outside the CDR3, is EAGVVQSPRYKIIEKKQPVAFWCNPISGHNTLYWYLQNLGQGPELLIRYENEEAVDDSQLPKDRFSAERLKGVDSTLKIQPAELGDSAVYLCASSVRPAADTQYFGPGTRLTVL.

The J gene is TRBJ1-6, the V gene TRBV2, with D hard to call. V gave up 5 bases and J gave up 3 bases, with 14 bases separating them. The CDR3 loop spans 16 amino acids. The germline CDR1 and CDR2 sequences are SNHLY and FYNNEI. CDR3 loop: CASSLVEPLYNSPLHF. In DNA, the CDR3 is TGTGCCAGCAGTCTCGTAGAACCACTCTATAATTCACCCCTCCACTTT. Looking up the rest from reference TRBV2 and TRBJ1-6 gives the full variable domain: EPEVTQTPSHQVTQMGQEVILRCVPISNHLYFYWYRQILGQKVEFLVSFYNNEISEKSEIFDDQFSVERPDGSNFTLKIRSTKLEDSAMYFCASSLVEPLYNSPLHFGNGTRLTVT.